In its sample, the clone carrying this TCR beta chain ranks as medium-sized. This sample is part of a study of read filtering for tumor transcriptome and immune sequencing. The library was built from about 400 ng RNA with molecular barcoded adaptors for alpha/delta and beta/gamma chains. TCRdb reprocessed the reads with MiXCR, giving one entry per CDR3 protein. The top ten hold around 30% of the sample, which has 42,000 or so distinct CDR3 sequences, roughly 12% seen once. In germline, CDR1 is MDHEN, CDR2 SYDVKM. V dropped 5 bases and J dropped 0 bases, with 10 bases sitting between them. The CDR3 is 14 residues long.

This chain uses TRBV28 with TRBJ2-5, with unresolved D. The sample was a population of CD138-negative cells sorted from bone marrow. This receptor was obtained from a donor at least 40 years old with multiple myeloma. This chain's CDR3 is CASSPLGNQETQYF. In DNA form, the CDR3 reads TGTGCCAGCAGTCCTCTAGGAAACCAAGAGACCCAGTACTTC.